Below are 6 T cell receptor beta chains sequenced from a single sample in a study of blood T cells in healthy people across ages. A second PCR of about 6 to 11 cycles used a sample-barcoded 5' primer and a J-beta primer mix. TCRdb reanalysed the 5' RACE reads using MiXCR and keeps one entry per CDR3 protein. Among about a million distinct CDR3 sequences listed, 35% to 40% were seen once. The sequenced sample consisted of blood. The receptors originated from a man younger than 35 in good health.

This clonotype was observed a handful of times. The V call is TRBV10-3, the J call TRBJ2-1; D could derive from TRBD1 or TRBD2 (5 bases each). CDR3 length: 17 amino acids. V was cut by 0 bases and J by 2 bases, with 14 bases left in between. Per the germline V gene, CDR1 is ENHRY and CDR2 is SYGVKD. CDR3 DNA: TGTGCCATCAGTGAGTCACCGGGACGGATTACCTACAATGAGCAGTTCTTC. Translation gives CAISESPGRITYNEQFF.

The chain joins TRBV20-1 to TRBJ2-7; D is undetermined. Between the trimmed V and J ends, which lost 2 bases and 2 bases, there was a span of 10 bases. The germline V gene encodes CDR1 DFQATT and CDR2 SNEGSKA (reference sequence). The CDR3 is 13 amino acids. The CDR3 here is CSARSSATYEQYF. In DNA form, the CDR3 reads TGCAGTGCTAGATCGTCGGCCACCTACGAGCAGTACTTC.

In its sample, this clonotype was seen many times. The chain is built from TRBV6-2 or TRBV6-3 and TRBJ2-3, with a weak D call TRBD1 (6 bases). The CDR3 consists of 13 residues. The V gene lost 6 bases and the J gene lost 2 bases, with 9 bases spanning the gap. Germline CDR1 and CDR2: MNHEY and SVGEGT. In DNA form, the CDR3 reads TGTGCCAGCAGCAGGGGAACCACAGATACGCAGTATTTT. Its translation: CASSRGTTDTQYF.

This CDR3 reads CASSYSKADTNYGYTF. CDR3 DNA: TGTGCCAGCAGTTACTCTAAGGCTGACACTAACTATGGCTACACCTTC. The chain combines TRBV6-6 with TRBJ1-2; D gene unclear. The CDR3 is 16 amino acids. Looked up from germline, CDR1 is MNHNY and CDR2 is SVGAGI (reference sequence). V was shortened by 0 bases and J by 0 bases, with 11 bases between the two germline ends.

This clonotype was seen once. One end of the junction fails to match germline, which may point to a read error. The CDR3 loop reads CAGSSGQGSSYNEQFF. The CDR3 DNA reads TGCGCCGGCAGTTCCGGACAGGGTAGCTCCTACAATGAGCAGTTCTTC. The gene calls are TRBV4-1 and TRBJ2-1; TRBD1 matches 8 bases. The CDR3 length is 16 residues. Germline V gene sequence: CDR1 MGHRA, CDR2 YSYEKL.

The rearrangement joins TRBV20-1 to TRBJ1-4; D is undetermined. The germline V gene encodes CDR1 DFQATT and CDR2 SNEGSKA (reference sequence). This CDR3 has 12 amino acids. Trimming shortened V by 6 bases and J by 8 bases, and 13 bases separated the two germline ends. CDR3: CSATPSDEKLFF. The CDR3 DNA sequence: TGCAGTGCGACGCCCAGTGACGAAAAACTGTTTTTT.